This T cell receptor beta chain stems from a study of vaccination and CD4 T cells after COVID-19. The overall study: Convalescent persons amounted to six males plus four females, two of whom were Hispanic. Either the Pfizer-BioNTech BNT162b2 or Moderna mRNA-1273 vaccine was given as two doses. Study conclusions and caveats: Spike mono-reactivity held for 304 of 307 vaccine-specific clones in convalescent patients.

Each CDR3 protein is one row after TCRdb ran MiXCR on the PCR reads. The sample records about 29,000 distinct CDR3 sequences, 50% being singletons. Comments on this clonotype: Its antigen is currently unknown.

Time point given: late sampling 161 to 241 days after vaccination in a few convalescent patients. Sequences were derived from CD4+ T cells from blood, sampled about 7 months after SARS-CoV-2 vaccination. This clonotype was obtained from a human donor who had recovered from COVID-19.

In nucleotides, the CDR3 is TGTGCCAGCAGCACCACTAGGGGGCCTGACTATGGCTACACCTTC. Amino acids: CASSTTRGPDYGYTF. The V call is TRBV7-9, the J call TRBJ1-2; 7 bases fit TRBD1. This CDR3 has 15 amino acids. The germline gives CDR1 SEHNR, CDR2 FQNEAQ (reference sequence). V dropped 5 bases and J dropped 3; count of bases not matched to a gene: 9.